This passage covers 17 T cell receptor beta chains from one sample sequenced in a study of T-cell reconstitution after alpha-beta-depleted transplantation in children (dated by TCRdb to the mid-2010s). The protocol used for the library was PCR. TCRdb lists the instrument as Illumina HiSeq 2500. Molecular barcoding was employed in the preparation of TCR libraries, with unique molecular identifiers being used to normalize TCRbeta repertoire quantification. TCRdb took the public reads, trimmed them with fastp at Q25, ran MiXCR for clone calling and kept in-frame beta chains. Duplicate CDR3 protein sequences are folded into a single record with the most common DNA and genes. The sample profile shows some 640,000 distinct CDR3 sequences; about 15% of them were found once. Jointly, the top ten make up 0.85% to 1.3% of the sample. The specimen comprised PBMCs from the stem cell graft donor, sampled from the stem cell graft. The receptor source for this set is a human donor who donated a stem cell graft to a child with acute myeloid leukemia.

The chain couples TRBV5-1 to TRBJ2-1; 11 bases align to TRBD2. Germline V gene sequence: CDR1 SGHRS, CDR2 YFSETQ. V was pared by 0 bases and J by 9 bases, with 14 bases of the junction left unmatched. The length of the CDR3 is 18 residues. This CDR3 reads CASSLAPPGTSGGSEQFF. CDR3 DNA: TGCGCCAGCAGCTTGGCCCCTCCCGGCACTAGCGGGGGTAGTGAGCAGTTCTTC.

This clonotype was observed many times. The J gene is TRBJ2-1, the V gene TRBV6-6; no definite D call. The germline V gene has CDR1 MNHNY and CDR2 SVGAGI (reference sequence). V lost 0 bases, J lost 7 bases, and 4 bases lay in between. The CDR3 consists of 12 residues. Here the CDR3 DNA reads TGTGCCAGCAGTTACTCTCGAAATGAGCAGTTCTTC. This sequence encodes CASSYSRNEQFF.

V gene TRBV20-1 combines with J gene TRBJ1-5; D might be TRBD1 (5 bases). V was trimmed by 3 bases and J by 2 bases, leaving 14 bases between them. Germline V gene data show CDR1 as DFQATT and CDR2 as SNEGSKA (reference sequence). The CDR3 is 15 amino acids. CDR3 DNA sequence: TGCAGTGCTAGGGACTTGGACACCCGCAATCAGCCCCAGCATTTT. It is translated as CSARDLDTRNQPQHF.

V and J are TRBV11-2 and TRBJ1-3, with D possibly being TRBD1 (6 bases). V dropped 5 bases and J dropped 0 bases, with 23 bases sitting between them. This CDR3 comprises 19 residues. The V gene's germline CDR1 is SGHAT and CDR2 FQNNGV. CDR3 loop: CASSPRGTTSYFSGNTIYF. In nucleotides, the CDR3 is TGTGCCAGCAGCCCTCGAGGGACAACTTCATACTTCTCTGGAAACACCATATATTTT.

This chain uses TRBV2 with TRBJ2-1; the D gene is possibly TRBD2 (5 bases). V was shortened by 7 bases and J by 7 bases, with 14 bases between the two germline ends. CDR1 and CDR2 from the germline V gene are SNHLY and FYNNEI. CDR3 length equals 13 residues. The CDR3 loop is CASNLEDWNEQFF. The CDR3 DNA follows: TGTGCCAGCAATCTGGAGGATTGGAATGAGCAGTTCTTC.

This clonotype has more than one count but fewer than ten. The chain employs TRBV7-9 and TRBJ2-7; 7 bases map to TRBD1. There are 14 residues in the CDR3. The germline V gene has CDR1 SEHNR and CDR2 FQNEAQ (reference sequence). V gave up 8 bases and J gave up 5 bases; unmatched junction bases: 12. CDR3 DNA: TGTGCCAGCGCACTCCCGCAGGGGGACCACGAGCAGTACTTC. It encodes CASALPQGDHEQYF.

The chain has TRBV24-1 and TRBJ2-1; 8 bases align to TRBD1. Germline V gene lookup returns CDR1 KGHDR and CDR2 SFDVKD. CDR3 length equals 14 residues. With V trimmed by 2 bases and J by 13 bases, 9 bases remained unmatched. The CDR3 DNA reads TGTGCCACCAGTGATTGGGGGACAGGTGAGCTTCAGTTCTTC. It specifies CATSDWGTGELQFF.

This clonotype came up a few times. This sequence joins TRBV13 and TRBJ2-1; D gene unclear. CDR3 length equals 13 residues. CDR1 and CDR2 from the germline V gene are PRHDT and FYEKMQ (reference sequence). Trimming pared 5 bases from V and 7 bases from J, leaving 12 bases between. The CDR3 reads CASSQINGNEQFF. CDR3 in DNA: TGTGCCAGCAGCCAGATAAACGGGAATGAGCAGTTCTTC.

The chain uses TRBV5-1 and TRBJ2-1, with TRBD2 matching 8 bases. V dropped 0 bases and J dropped 4; count of bases not matched to a gene: 3. The germline V gene has CDR1 SGHRS and CDR2 YFSETQ. This CDR3 contains 15 residues. CDR3 sequence: CASSLGIAGYNEQFF. For the CDR3, the DNA is TGCGCCAGCAGCTTGGGGATAGCGGGGTACAATGAGCAGTTCTTC.

On this clonotype: A read error may produce the germline difference seen at one junction end. V and J are TRBV20-1 and TRBJ1-4; TRBD1 might be the D (6 bases). Germline loops: CDR1 DFQATT, CDR2 SNEGSKA (reference sequence). The CDR3 length is 17 residues. The CDR3 sequence is CCASLTGLVETNEKLFF. In nucleotides, the CDR3 is TGCTGTGCTAGCTTAACAGGGCTCGTTGAAACTAATGAAAAACTGTTTTTT.

The chain employs TRBV28 and TRBJ2-1, with 10 nucleotides matching TRBD1. Germline loops: CDR1 MDHEN, CDR2 SYDVKM. This CDR3 contains 19 residues. Trimming removed 4 bases from V and 6 bases from J; junction bases left unmatched: 18. The CDR3 region has the DNA TGTGCCAGCAGTTCGCCCCGAATGAATACCGGGACAGGGGTCAATGAGCAGTTCTTC. It is translated as CASSSPRMNTGTGVNEQFF.

This clonotype was seen more than once but under ten times. The V gene is TRBV5-6, the J gene TRBJ2-5; D might be TRBD2 (5 bases). V lost 3 bases and J lost 4, with 22 bases in between. The germline V gene encodes CDR1 SGHDT and CDR2 YYEEEE. This CDR3 is built from 17 residues. The CDR3 sequence: CASSWRRISGERETQYF. Here the CDR3 DNA reads TGTGCCAGCAGCTGGCGGCGGATCAGCGGAGAGAGAGAGACCCAGTACTTC.

This clonotype came up many times. This chain connects TRBV6-5 to TRBJ1-2; 9 bases are a match to TRBD1. CDR1 is MNHEY and CDR2 is SVGAGI in the germline V gene. There are 15 residues in the CDR3. The trim removed 4 bases at V and 4 bases at J, leaving 7 bases unmatched. The CDR3 reads CASSFGTGSGYGYTF. As DNA, the CDR3 is TGTGCCAGCAGTTTCGGGACAGGGAGCGGCTATGGCTACACCTTC.

This clonotype was found many times. V and J are TRBV20-1 and TRBJ2-5; D might be TRBD2 (5 bases). The CDR3 runs to 12 residues. The ends were cut back, 6 bases at V and 5 bases at J, with 13 bases in the middle. Germline lookup yields CDR1 DFQATT and CDR2 SNEGSKA (reference sequence). This CDR3 is CSATRAGETQYF. As DNA, the CDR3 is TGCAGTGCCACTAGGGCTGGGGAGACCCAGTACTTC.

Worth noting for this clonotype: This clone may be a read error of a much larger clone one base away. V is TRBV20-1 and J is TRBJ2-3; the D is unclear. The germline CDR1 and CDR2 sequences are DFQATT and SNEGSKA (reference sequence). The CDR3 contains 13 residues. CDR3 sequence (DNA): TGCAGTGCTAGAGAGGATAACACAGATACGCAGAATTTT. This translates into CSAREDNTDTQNF.

This clonotype was seen a few times. The rearrangement joins TRBV7-9 to TRBJ1-1, with a tentative D call TRBD1 (6 bases). The CDR3 length is 14 residues. The V end was cut by 7 bases, the J end by 1 base, with 13 bases between. CDR1 SEHNR and CDR2 FQNEAQ come from the germline V gene (reference sequence). Written as DNA, the CDR3 is TGTGCCAGCACCCCCCAGACAGGGAACACTGAAGCTTTCTTT. Amino acid sequence: CASTPQTGNTEAFF.

A few counts support this clonotype. This chain links TRBV7-9 with TRBJ1-2; D possibly corresponds to TRBD1 (5 bases). This CDR3 is 14 amino acids long. V dropped 1 base and J dropped 7 bases, with 13 bases sitting between them. Per the germline V gene, CDR1 is SEHNR and CDR2 is FQNEAQ (reference sequence). In nucleotides, the CDR3 is TGTGCCAGCAGCTTAGATTGGCAGGGCTTTGGCTACACCTTC. It specifies CASSLDWQGFGYTF.